The 20 T cell receptor beta chains reported below all come from one sample, sequenced in a study of OX40 agonist ivuxolimab in advanced cancers. Sequenced by immunoSEQ multiplex PCR; TCRdb stores in-frame clones only, minus some. The sample lists fewer than 75,000 clones, 90% to 95% occurring once. Source: CD4+ or CD8+ T cells sorted from blood, taken in a trial of the OX40 agonist ivuxolimab. The source is an adult with an advanced solid tumor such as melanoma, head and neck, liver or kidney cancer.

This clone was recorded once. This chain joins TRBV11-3 and TRBJ2-3, with TRBD2 identical over 14 bases. Unmatched junction bases numbered 6, after V lost 6 bases and J lost 4 bases. Germline loops: CDR1 SGHNT, CDR2 YENEEA. The CDR3 sequence is 16 residues long. The CDR3 sequence is CASSPRLAGGPDTQYF. CDR3 nucleotides: TGTGCCAGCAGTCCCCGACTAGCGGGGGGGCCAGATACGCAGTATTTT.

The rearrangement links TRBV5-4 to TRBJ2-6; no firm D call. Trimming pared 5 bases from V and 4 bases from J, leaving 16 bases between. The CDR3 length is 16 residues. Per the germline V gene, CDR1 is SGHNT and CDR2 is YYREEE (reference sequence). The CDR3 nucleotides are TGTGCCAGCAGACCGGTCGGTGGGCTCGGGGCCAACGTCCTGACTTTC. This gives the protein CASRPVGGLGANVLTF.

This chain joins TRBV12-5 and TRBJ2-4; tentative D call: TRBD2 (6 bases). Germline values: CDR1 LGHNT, CDR2 FRNRAP. V lost 5 bases to trimming and J lost 6 bases, with 11 bases between them. The CDR3 covers 13 residues. As DNA, the CDR3 is TGTGCTAGTGGTGGGTGGGGAGGAAACATTCAGTACTTC. Its translation is CASGGWGGNIQYF.

About this clone: Other DNA variants within this sample encode the same CDR3. The rearrangement joins TRBV19 to TRBJ2-7; no firm D call. This CDR3 is built from 12 residues. Trimming took 2 bases from V and 3 from J, leaving 5 bases between them. Germline CDR1 and CDR2: LNHDA and SQIVND (reference sequence). CDR3 in DNA: TGTGCCAGTAGTATAAACGGCTACGAGCAGTACTTC. Its protein is CASSINGYEQYF.

CDR3 residues: CASRTGLAGDENEQFF. The CDR3 DNA reads TGTGCCAGCAGGACCGGACTAGCGGGAGATGAGAATGAGCAGTTCTTC. The chain links TRBV2 to TRBJ2-1; 13 bases map to TRBD2. This CDR3 comprises 16 residues. Per germline, CDR1 SNHLY and CDR2 FYNNEI. The V segment lost 6 bases and the J segment 7 bases; nucleotides outside the gene matches: 9.

This clone was detected once. This rearrangement joins TRBV18 to TRBJ2-1; the D gene is possibly TRBD1 (6 bases). Germline values: CDR1 KGHSH, CDR2 LQKENI. Trimming cost V 3 bases and J 3 bases, with 12 bases left between them. This CDR3 has 15 amino acids. The CDR3: CASSPGDIGYNEQFF. In nucleotides, the CDR3 is TGTGCCAGCTCACCCGGGGACATAGGCTACAATGAGCAGTTCTTC.

The J gene is TRBJ2-5, the V gene TRBV2; D unclear. Germline CDR1 is SNHLY and CDR2 is FYNNEI. The length of the CDR3 is 15 residues. The V end lost 5 bases, the J end lost 5 bases, and 18 bases lay between the germline ends. The CDR3 sequence is CASSLTVSIGETQYF. In nucleotides, the CDR3 is TGTGCCAGCAGTCTTACGGTTAGTATCGGGGAGACCCAGTACTTC. The complete variable domain, with remaining parts taken from reference TRBV2 and TRBJ2-5, reads EPEVTQTPSHQVTQMGQEVILRCVPISNHLYFYWYRQILGQKVEFLVSFYNNEISEKSEIFDDQFSVERPDGSNFTLKIRSTKLEDSAMYFCASSLTVSIGETQYFGPGTRLLVL.

This chain links TRBV27 with TRBJ2-7; D may be TRBD1 (6 bases). Germline V gene data show CDR1 as MNHEY and CDR2 as SMNVEV (reference sequence). The CDR3 sequence is 14 residues long. Trimming removed 5 bases at V and 0 bases at J, with 11 bases between. DNA of the CDR3: TGTGCCAGCAGTCGAAAGGACAGCTCCTACGAGCAGTACTTC. Its protein product is CASSRKDSSYEQYF.

This sequence joins TRBV5-4 and TRBJ2-3, with D maybe TRBD1 (6 bases). The CDR3 consists of 14 residues. The ends were cut back, 6 bases at V and 4 bases at J, with 15 bases in the middle. Germline V gene lookup returns CDR1 SGHNT and CDR2 YYREEE (reference sequence). The CDR3 sequence: CASTPVKGADTQYF. For the CDR3, the DNA is TGTGCCAGCACCCCTGTGAAGGGGGCAGATACGCAGTATTTT. Using reference TRBV5-4 and TRBJ2-3 for the parts outside the CDR3, the full variable domain is ETGVTQSPTHLIKTRGQQVTLRCSSQSGHNTVSWYQQALGQGPQFIFQYYREEENGRGNFPPRFSGLQFPNYSSELNVNALELDDSALYLCASTPVKGADTQYFGPGTRLTVL.

V is TRBV2 and J is TRBJ1-1; D is possibly TRBD1 (5 bases). Germline CDR1 is SNHLY and CDR2 is FYNNEI. The CDR3 totals 15 residues. Trimming took off 2 bases at V and 0 bases at J, with 10 bases between the two ends. The CDR3 spells CASSELGTVNTEAFF. CDR3 sequence (DNA): TGTGCCAGCAGTGAACTTGGGACGGTGAACACTGAAGCTTTCTTT.

V usage is TRBV29-1 and J usage is TRBJ2-5; D gene ambiguous. In germline, CDR1 is SQVTM, CDR2 ANQGSEA. V lost 3 bases, J lost 5 bases, and 10 bases lay in between. The CDR3 length is 12 residues. CDR3 nucleotide sequence: TGCAGCGTTGAGTCCGCAGAGGAGACCCAGTACTTC. This codes for CSVESAEETQYF.

The CDR3 region has the DNA TGTGCCAGCAGTTTATATGGTAACTCCTACGAGCAGTACTTC. Translation gives CASSLYGNSYEQYF. This sequence joins TRBV27 and TRBJ2-7, with D hard to call. Germline CDR1 MNHEY, CDR2 SMNVEV (reference sequence). There are 14 residues in the CDR3. Trimming removed 1 base from V and 0 bases from J, with 7 bases in between.

V usage is TRBV28 and J usage is TRBJ1-2; 7 bases agree with TRBD1. Germline V gives CDR1 MDHEN, CDR2 SYDVKM. The CDR3 runs 14 residues. V trimming: 6 bases; J trimming: 8 bases; junction bases outside the gene matches: 12. CDR3: CASSRPGQIYGYTF. In nucleotides, the CDR3 is TGTGCCAGCAGCCGCCCGGGACAGATTTACGGCTACACCTTC.

J is TRBJ2-6 and V is TRBV28; perhaps TRBD1 as D (6 bases). Per germline, CDR1 MDHEN and CDR2 SYDVKM. The ends were cut back, 5 bases at V and 0 bases at J, with 23 bases in the middle. The CDR3 is 20 residues long. CDR3 coding DNA: TGTGCCAGCAGTCTTCTACCAGCCGGGACATCTAACTCTGGGGCCAACGTCCTGACTTTC. Protein: CASSLLPAGTSNSGANVLTF. The complete variable domain, with remaining parts taken from reference TRBV28 and TRBJ2-6, reads DVKVTQSSRYLVKRTGEKVFLECVQDMDHENMFWYRQDPGLGLRLIYFSYDVKMKEKGDIPEGYSVSREKKERFSLILESASTNQTSMYLCASSLLPAGTSNSGANVLTFGAGSRLTVL.

This chain uses TRBV27 with TRBJ2-5, with 7 nucleotides matching TRBD2. The CDR3 is 14 residues long. From germline, CDR1 is MNHEY and CDR2 SMNVEV (reference sequence). Trimming at V came to 8 bases and at J to 1 base, leaving 7 bases not matched to a gene. This chain's CDR3 is CASRPGGFQETQYF. CDR3 DNA sequence: TGTGCCAGCCGGCCCGGGGGGTTCCAAGAGACCCAGTACTTC.

The chain uses TRBV2 and TRBJ2-5; no firm D call. The V and J ends lost 0 bases and 4 bases respectively, with 9 bases between them. Germline values: CDR1 SNHLY, CDR2 FYNNEI. The CDR3 length is 14 residues. The CDR3 loop is CASSEAWNLETQYF. CDR3 in DNA: TGTGCCAGCAGTGAAGCCTGGAATCTAGAGACCCAGTACTTC.

A few counts support this clone. The V gene is TRBV20-1, the J gene TRBJ1-1; D remains ambiguous. CDR1 is DFQATT and CDR2 is SNEGSKA in the germline V gene (reference sequence). The CDR3 length is 11 residues. Trimming left V 6 bases short and J 4 bases short, with 9 bases between. The CDR3 is CSARRSTEAFF. CDR3 nucleotides: TGCAGTGCCCGACGGTCCACTGAAGCTTTCTTT.

This clone was observed once. This chain links TRBV19 with TRBJ1-5; maybe TRBD1 (5 bases). Germline-derived CDR1 and CDR2 are LNHDA and SQIVND (reference sequence). The V end lost 6 bases, the J end lost 7 bases, and 19 bases lay between the germline ends. The CDR3 contains 15 residues. The CDR3 region is CASRISGGYWQPQHF. For the CDR3, the DNA is TGTGCCAGTAGAATTTCTGGGGGGTATTGGCAGCCCCAGCATTTT.

The rearrangement links TRBV7-9 to TRBJ1-5, with D unclear. V gave up 5 bases and J gave up 0 bases, with 8 bases separating them. The CDR3 is 14 amino acids. The germline CDR1 and CDR2 sequences are SEHNR and FQNEAQ (reference sequence). CDR3 nucleotide sequence: TGTGCCAGCAGCCCCCTCCGTAGCAATCAGCCCCAGCATTTT. Translation: CASSPLRSNQPQHF.

The chain employs TRBV27 and TRBJ1-2; D is possibly TRBD1 (5 bases). CDR3 size: 13 residues. With 6 bases removed from V and 2 bases from J, the gap between germline ends came to 10 bases. CDR1 is MNHEY, CDR2 SMNVEV, per germline (reference sequence). CDR3 DNA: TGTGCCAGCAGCTTACGGGGGAACTATGGCTACACCTTC. Its translation is CASSLRGNYGYTF.